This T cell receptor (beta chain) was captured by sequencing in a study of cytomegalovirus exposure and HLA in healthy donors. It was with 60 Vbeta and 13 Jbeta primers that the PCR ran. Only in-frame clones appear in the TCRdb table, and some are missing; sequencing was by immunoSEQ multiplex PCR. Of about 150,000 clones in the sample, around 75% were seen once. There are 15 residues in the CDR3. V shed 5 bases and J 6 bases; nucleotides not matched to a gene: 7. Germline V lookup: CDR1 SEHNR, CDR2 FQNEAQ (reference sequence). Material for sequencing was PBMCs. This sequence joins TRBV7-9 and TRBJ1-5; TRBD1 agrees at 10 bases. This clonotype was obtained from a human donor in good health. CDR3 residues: CASSETGGFGQPQHF. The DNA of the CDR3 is TGTGCCAGCAGCGAGACAGGGGGCTTTGGTCAGCCCCAGCATTTT.